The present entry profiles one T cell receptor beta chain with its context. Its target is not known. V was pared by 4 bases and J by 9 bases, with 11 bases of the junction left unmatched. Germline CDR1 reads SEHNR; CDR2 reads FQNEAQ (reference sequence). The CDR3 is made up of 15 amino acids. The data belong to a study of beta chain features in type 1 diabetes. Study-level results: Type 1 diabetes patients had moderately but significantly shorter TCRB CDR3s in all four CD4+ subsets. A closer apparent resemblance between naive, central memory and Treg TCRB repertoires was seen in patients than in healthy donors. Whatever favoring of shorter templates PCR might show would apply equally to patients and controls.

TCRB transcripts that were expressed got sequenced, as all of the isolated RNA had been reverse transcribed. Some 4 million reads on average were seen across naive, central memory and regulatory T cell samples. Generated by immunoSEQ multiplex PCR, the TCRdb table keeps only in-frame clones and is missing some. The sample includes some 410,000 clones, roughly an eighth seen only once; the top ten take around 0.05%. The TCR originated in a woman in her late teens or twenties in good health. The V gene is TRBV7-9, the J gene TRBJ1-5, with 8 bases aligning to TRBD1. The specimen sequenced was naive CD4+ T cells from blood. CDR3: CASSSPGQAVGPQHF. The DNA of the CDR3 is TGTGCCAGCAGCTCGCCGGGACAGGCCGTGGGGCCCCAGCATTTT.